This T cell receptor beta chain was identified during a study of cytotoxic CD8 clonotypes in ibrutinib-treated CLL. Deep sequencing aimed at 1 in 200,000 to 1 in 1 million T cells' resolution. TCRdb keeps only in-frame clones here, not all; method: immunoSEQ multiplex PCR. The repertoire holds hundreds of thousands of clones, with 79% as singletons. Points from the study as a whole: Against age-matched healthy donors, baseline clonality ran higher and tracked circulating CD8+ T-cell counts. Public clonotypes were rare and shrank or held steady on treatment.

The germline CDR1 and CDR2 sequences are LNHDA and SQIVND (reference sequence). Trimming removed 8 bases from V and 2 bases from J; junction bases left unmatched: 12. This CDR3 region has 15 residues. Remarks on this clone: Its specificity is not known.

This sequence originates from a human donor with chronic lymphocytic leukemia. The material was PBMCs, obtained after 12 months of ibrutinib treatment. The rearrangement joins TRBV19 to TRBJ2-7, with TRBD1 matching over 7 bases. CDR3 DNA: TGTGCCAGTCGCCCACAGGGGACATCTACCTACGAGCAGTACTTC. This sequence encodes CASRPQGTSTYEQYF.